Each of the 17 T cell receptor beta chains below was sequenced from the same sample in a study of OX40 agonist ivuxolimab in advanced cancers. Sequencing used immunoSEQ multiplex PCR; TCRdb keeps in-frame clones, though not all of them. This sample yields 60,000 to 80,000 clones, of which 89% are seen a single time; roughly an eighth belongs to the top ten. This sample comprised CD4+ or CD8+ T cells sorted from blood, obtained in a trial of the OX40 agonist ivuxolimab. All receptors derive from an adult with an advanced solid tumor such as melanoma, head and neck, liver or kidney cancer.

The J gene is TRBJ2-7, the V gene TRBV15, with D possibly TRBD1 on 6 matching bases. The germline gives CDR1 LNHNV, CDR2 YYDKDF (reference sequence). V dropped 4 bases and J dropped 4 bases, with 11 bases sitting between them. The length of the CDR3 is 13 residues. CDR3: CATSKGQIYEQYF. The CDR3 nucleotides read TGTGCCACCAGCAAAGGACAGATATACGAGCAGTACTTC.

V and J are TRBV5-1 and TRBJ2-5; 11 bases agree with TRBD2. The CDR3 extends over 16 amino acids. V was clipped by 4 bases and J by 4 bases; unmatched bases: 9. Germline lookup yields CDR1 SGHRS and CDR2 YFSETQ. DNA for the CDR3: TGCGCCAGCAGCGCTACTAGCGGGAGCGGAGGAGAGACCCAGTACTTC. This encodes CASSATSGSGGETQYF.

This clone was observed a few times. The CDR3 reads CASRDTSRLRSPLHF. The CDR3 nucleotides are TGTGCCAGCAGGGACACATCTCGACTTAGGTCACCCCTCCACTTT. This chain connects TRBV6-1 to TRBJ1-6, with a possible D match to TRBD1 (5 bases). The CDR3 extends over 15 amino acids. Germline CDR1 is MNHNS and CDR2 is SASEGT. Between the trimmed V and J ends, which lost 6 bases and 10 bases, there was a span of 19 bases.

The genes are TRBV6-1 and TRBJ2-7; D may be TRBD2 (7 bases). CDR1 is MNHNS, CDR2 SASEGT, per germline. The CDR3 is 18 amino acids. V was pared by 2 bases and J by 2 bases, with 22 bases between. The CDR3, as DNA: TGTGCCAGCAGTGAAAGGGGGGATTTCAGCGGGACCACCTACGAGCAGTACTTC. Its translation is CASSERGDFSGTTYEQYF.

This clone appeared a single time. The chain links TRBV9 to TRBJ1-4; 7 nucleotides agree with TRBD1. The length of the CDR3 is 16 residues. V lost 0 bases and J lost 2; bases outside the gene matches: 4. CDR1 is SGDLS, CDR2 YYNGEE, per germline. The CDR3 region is CASSVASGGTNEKLFF. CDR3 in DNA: TGTGCCAGCAGCGTAGCCTCAGGGGGTACTAATGAAAAACTGTTTTTT.

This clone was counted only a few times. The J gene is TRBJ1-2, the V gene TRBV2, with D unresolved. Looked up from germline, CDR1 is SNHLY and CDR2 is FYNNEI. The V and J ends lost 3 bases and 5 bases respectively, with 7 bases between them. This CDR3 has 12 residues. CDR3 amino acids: CASSDEPYGYTF. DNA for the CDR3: TGTGCCAGCAGTGACGAGCCTTATGGCTACACCTTC.

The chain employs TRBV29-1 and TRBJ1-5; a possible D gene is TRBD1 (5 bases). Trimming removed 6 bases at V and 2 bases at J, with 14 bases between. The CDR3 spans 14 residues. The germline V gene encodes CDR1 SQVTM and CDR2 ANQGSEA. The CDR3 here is CSVQPSGGNQPQHF. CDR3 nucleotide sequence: TGCAGCGTCCAACCGTCGGGGGGCAATCAGCCCCAGCATTTT.

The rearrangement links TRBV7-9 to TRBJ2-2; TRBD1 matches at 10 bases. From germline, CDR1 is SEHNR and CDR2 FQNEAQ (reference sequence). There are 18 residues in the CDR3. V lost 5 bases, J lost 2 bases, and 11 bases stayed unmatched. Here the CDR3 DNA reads TGTGCCAGCAGCCCGAAGGACAGGGGGAAGATCAACACCGGGGAGCTGTTTTTT. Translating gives CASSPKDRGKINTGELFF. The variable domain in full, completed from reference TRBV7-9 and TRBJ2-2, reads DTGVSQNPRHKITKRGQNVTFRCDPISEHNRLYWYRQTLGQGPEFLTYFQNEAQLEKSRLLSDRFSAERPKGSFSTLEIQRTEQGDSAMYLCASSPKDRGKINTGELFFGEGSRLTVL.

CDR3: CASSAEYTEQFF. The CDR3 DNA reads TGTGCCAGCAGTGCGGAATATACTGAGCAGTTCTTC. The V call is TRBV2, the J call TRBJ2-1; D unresolved. V lost 4 bases and J 9 bases, leaving 10 bases between the germline ends. This CDR3 is 12 amino acids long. Per the germline V gene, CDR1 is SNHLY and CDR2 is FYNNEI.

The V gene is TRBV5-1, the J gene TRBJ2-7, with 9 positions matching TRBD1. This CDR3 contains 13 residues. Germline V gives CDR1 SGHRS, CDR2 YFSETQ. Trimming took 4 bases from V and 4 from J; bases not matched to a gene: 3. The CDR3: CASSKDRGYEQYF. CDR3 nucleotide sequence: TGCGCCAGCAGCAAGGACAGGGGATACGAGCAGTACTTC.

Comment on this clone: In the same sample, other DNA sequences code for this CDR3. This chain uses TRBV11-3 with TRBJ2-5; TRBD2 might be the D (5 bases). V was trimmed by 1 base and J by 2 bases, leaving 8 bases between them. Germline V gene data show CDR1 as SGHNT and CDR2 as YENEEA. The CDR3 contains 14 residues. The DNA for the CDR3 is TGTGCCAGCAGCTTAGGAGGGAATCAAGAGACCCAGTACTTC. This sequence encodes CASSLGGNQETQYF.

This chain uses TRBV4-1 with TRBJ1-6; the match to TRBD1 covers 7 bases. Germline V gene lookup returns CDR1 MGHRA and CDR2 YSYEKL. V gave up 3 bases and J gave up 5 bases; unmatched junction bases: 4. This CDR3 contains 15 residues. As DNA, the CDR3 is TGCGCCAGCAGCCACCGGGGACAGCATAATTCACCCCTCCACTTT. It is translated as CASSHRGQHNSPLHF.

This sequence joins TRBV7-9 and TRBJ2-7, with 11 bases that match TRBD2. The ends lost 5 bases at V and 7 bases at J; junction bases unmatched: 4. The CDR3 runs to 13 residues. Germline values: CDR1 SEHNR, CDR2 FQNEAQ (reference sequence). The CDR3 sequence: CASSARLAGEQYF. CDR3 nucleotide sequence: TGTGCCAGCAGCGCTAGACTAGCGGGAGAGCAGTACTTC.

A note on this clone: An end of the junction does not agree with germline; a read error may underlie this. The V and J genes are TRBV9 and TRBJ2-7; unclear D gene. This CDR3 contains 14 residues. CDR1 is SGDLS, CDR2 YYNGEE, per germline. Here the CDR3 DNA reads TGTGCCAGCAGCGTACAGCCAGGAACCTACGGGCAGTACTTC. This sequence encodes CASSVQPGTYGQYF.

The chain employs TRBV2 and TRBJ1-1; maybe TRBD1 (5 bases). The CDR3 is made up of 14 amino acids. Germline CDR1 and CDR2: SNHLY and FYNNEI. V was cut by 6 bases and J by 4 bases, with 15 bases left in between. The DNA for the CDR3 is TGTGCCAGCAGAAACGACAGATATCGCACTGAAGCTTTCTTT. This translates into CASRNDRYRTEAFF.

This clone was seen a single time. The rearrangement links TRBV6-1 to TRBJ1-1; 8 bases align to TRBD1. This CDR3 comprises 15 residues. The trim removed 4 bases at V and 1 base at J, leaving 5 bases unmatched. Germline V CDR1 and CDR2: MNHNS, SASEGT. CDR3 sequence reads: CASSARTGWNTEAFF. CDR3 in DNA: TGTGCCAGCAGTGCTAGGACAGGGTGGAACACTGAAGCTTTCTTT.

Here the CDR3 DNA reads TGTGCCAGCAGCCCCCTAGCGGGAGGGTTAGATACGCAGTATTTT. It encodes CASSPLAGGLDTQYF. The J gene is TRBJ2-3, the V gene TRBV27, with 12 bases lining up with TRBD2. V shed 6 bases and J 5 bases; nucleotides not matched to a gene: 6. The CDR3 consists of 15 residues. Looked up from germline, CDR1 is MNHEY and CDR2 is SMNVEV (reference sequence).